The table lists the clone carrying this T cell receptor beta chain with a count of one. Its cognate antigen is unknown. This record comes from a study of cytomegalovirus exposure and HLA in healthy donors. Findings and limits, study-wide: An ancestry cluster, one associated with Asian ancestry, reportedly showed fewer N-insertions than the approximately 670-donor mean in a later analysis. Common viral pathogens (according to a later analysis) appeared linked to several of the most significant clusters. Reported performance of the classifier showed diagnosis of cytomegalovirus status with high specificity and sensitivity. Researchers reported from a later analysis that most CMV-associated TCR beta chains appeared HLA-restricted.

PCR primers comprised 60 Vbeta and 13 Jbeta primers. Sequencing used immunoSEQ multiplex PCR; TCRdb keeps in-frame clones, though not all of them. The table shows approximately 100,000 clones, with 77% occurring only once. The CDR3 has 15 amino acids. Trimming removed 8 bases from V and 8 bases from J; junction bases left unmatched: 12. Looked up from germline, CDR1 is MNHEY and CDR2 is SVGAGI. Sample: PBMCs. This clonotype originated in a man aged 35 to 55 in good health and CMV-seropositive. The V and J genes are TRBV6-5 and TRBJ2-3; 11 bases are shared with TRBD2. The CDR3 DNA reads TGTGCCAGCGGAAATAGCGGGGGGGCCGGTGTTACGCAGTATTTT. It is translated as CASGNSGGAGVTQYF.